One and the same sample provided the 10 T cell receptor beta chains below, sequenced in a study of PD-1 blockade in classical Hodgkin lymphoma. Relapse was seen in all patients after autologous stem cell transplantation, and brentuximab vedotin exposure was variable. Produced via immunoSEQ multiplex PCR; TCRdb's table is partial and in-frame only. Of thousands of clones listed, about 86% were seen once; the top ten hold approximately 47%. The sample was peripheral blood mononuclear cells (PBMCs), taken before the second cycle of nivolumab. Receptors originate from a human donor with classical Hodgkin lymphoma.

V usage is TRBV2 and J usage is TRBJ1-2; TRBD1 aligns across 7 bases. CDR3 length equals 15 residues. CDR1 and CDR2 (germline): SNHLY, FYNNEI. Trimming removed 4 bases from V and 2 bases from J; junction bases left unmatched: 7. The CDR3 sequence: CASSGGGTGNYGYTF. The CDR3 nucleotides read TGTGCCAGCAGTGGAGGGGGCACAGGGAACTATGGCTACACCTTC.

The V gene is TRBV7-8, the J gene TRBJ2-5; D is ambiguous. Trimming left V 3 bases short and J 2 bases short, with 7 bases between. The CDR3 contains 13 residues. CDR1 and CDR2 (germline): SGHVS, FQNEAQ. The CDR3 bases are TGTGCCAGCAGCTTGGGGATACAAGAGACCCAGTACTTC. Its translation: CASSLGIQETQYF.

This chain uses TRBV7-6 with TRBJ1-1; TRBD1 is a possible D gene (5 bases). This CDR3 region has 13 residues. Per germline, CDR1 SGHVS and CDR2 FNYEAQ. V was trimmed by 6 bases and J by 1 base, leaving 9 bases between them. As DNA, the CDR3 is TGTGCCAGCAGTTCCCAGGGGAACACTGAAGCTTTCTTT. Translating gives CASSSQGNTEAFF.

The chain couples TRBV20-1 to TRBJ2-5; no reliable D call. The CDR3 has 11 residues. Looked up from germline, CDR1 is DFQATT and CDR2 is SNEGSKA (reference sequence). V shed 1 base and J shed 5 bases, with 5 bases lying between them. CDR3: CSARVRETQYF. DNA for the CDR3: TGCAGTGCTAGAGTCCGGGAGACCCAGTACTTC.

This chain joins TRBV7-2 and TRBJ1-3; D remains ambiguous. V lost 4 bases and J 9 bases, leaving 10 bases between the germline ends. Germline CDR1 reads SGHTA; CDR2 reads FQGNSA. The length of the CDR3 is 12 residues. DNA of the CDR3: TGTGCCAGCAGCTCAGACGGGAGCACCATATATTTT. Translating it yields CASSSDGSTIYF. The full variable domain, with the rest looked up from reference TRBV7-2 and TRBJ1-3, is GAGVSQSPSNKVTEKGKDVELRCDPISGHTALYWYRQSLGQGLEFLIYFQGNSAPDKSGLPSDRFSAERTGGSVSTLTIQRTQQEDSAVYLCASSSDGSTIYFGEGSWLTVV.

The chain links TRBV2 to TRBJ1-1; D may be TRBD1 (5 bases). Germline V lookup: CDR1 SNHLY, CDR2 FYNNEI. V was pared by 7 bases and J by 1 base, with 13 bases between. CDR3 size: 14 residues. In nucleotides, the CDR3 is TGTGCCAGCATACGGGTGGACAAGAACACTGAAGCTTTCTTT. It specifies CASIRVDKNTEAFF.

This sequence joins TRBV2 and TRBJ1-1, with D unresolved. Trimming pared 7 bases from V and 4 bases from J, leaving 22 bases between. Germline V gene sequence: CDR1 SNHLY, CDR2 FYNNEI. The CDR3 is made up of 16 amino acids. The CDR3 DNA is TGTGCCAGCATTTTCCGACGGCAGAGGCAGACCACTGAAGCTTTCTTT. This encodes CASIFRRQRQTTEAFF.

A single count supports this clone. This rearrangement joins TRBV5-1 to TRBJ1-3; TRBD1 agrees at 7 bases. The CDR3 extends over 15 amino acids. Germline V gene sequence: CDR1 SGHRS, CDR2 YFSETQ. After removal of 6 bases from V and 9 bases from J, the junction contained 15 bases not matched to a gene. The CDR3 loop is CASKASGTAYSTIYF. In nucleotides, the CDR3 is TGCGCCAGCAAGGCGAGCGGGACAGCCTACTCCACCATATATTTT.

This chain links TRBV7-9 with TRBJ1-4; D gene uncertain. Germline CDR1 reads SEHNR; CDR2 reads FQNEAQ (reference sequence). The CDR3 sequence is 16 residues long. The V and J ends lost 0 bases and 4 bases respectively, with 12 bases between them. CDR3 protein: CASSLATRAFNEKLFF. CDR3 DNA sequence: TGTGCCAGCAGCTTAGCGACCCGCGCTTTTAATGAAAAACTGTTTTTT.

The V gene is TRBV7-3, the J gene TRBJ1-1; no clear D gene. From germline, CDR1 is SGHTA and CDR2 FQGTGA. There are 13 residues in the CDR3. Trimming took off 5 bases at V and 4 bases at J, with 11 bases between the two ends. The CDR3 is CASSEGRGTEAFF. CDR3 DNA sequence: TGTGCCAGCAGCGAAGGGCGGGGCACTGAAGCTTTCTTT.